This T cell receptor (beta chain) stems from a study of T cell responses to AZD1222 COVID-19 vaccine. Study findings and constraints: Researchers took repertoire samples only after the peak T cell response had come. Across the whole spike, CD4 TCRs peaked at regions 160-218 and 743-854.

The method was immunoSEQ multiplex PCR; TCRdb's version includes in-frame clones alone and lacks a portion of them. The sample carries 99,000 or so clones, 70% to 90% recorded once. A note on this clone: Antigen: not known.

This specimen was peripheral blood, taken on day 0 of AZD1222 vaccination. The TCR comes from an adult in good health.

The CDR3 here is CASSLRRQGGLHTEAFF. In DNA, the CDR3 is TGTGCCAGCAGTTTAAGACGCCAGGGGGGGCTTCACACTGAAGCTTTCTTT. The chain combines TRBV27 with TRBJ1-1; TRBD1 aligns across 7 bases. CDR1 is MNHEY, CDR2 SMNVEV, per germline (reference sequence). The CDR3 is 17 residues long. Trimming at V came to 2 bases and at J to 3 bases, leaving 12 bases not matched to a gene.